The 32 T cell receptor beta chains below come from one sample, sequenced in a study of blood T cell repertoires in COVID-19. Profiling relied on immunoSEQ multiplex PCR, and the TCRdb table lists in-frame clones only, not all of them. The table lists 130,000 to 150,000 clones, more than 70% of them singletons. Input material: peripheral blood. Receptors were obtained from a man aged 60-69 years with active or convalescent COVID-19.

CDR3 sequence reads: CASSQLGGVGGTDTQYF. In nucleotides, the CDR3 is TGTGCCAGCAGCCAATTGGGAGGGGTTGGAGGCACAGATACGCAGTATTTT. The chain combines TRBV14 with TRBJ2-3; TRBD2 agrees at 7 bases. The V segment lost 2 bases and the J segment 1 base; nucleotides outside the gene matches: 9. Per the germline V gene, CDR1 is SGHDN and CDR2 is FVKESK. The CDR3 has 17 residues.

The genes are TRBV24-1 and TRBJ1-5, with D tentatively TRBD1 (6 bases). The CDR3 loop spans 14 amino acids. Trimming took off 7 bases at V and 0 bases at J, with 9 bases between the two ends. Germline CDR1 is KGHDR and CDR2 is SFDVKD. CDR3 nucleotide sequence: TGTGCCACCAGCGGGACACCTAGCAATCAGCCCCAGCATTTT. The encoded protein is CATSGTPSNQPQHF.

The chain combines TRBV7-8 with TRBJ2-5; tentative D call: TRBD2 (5 bases). This CDR3 contains 17 residues. Germline CDR1 reads SGHVS; CDR2 reads FQNEAQ. The germline V and J ends were trimmed by 5 bases and 2 bases, with 21 bases remaining between them. The CDR3 is CASSRPPGTRGQETQYF. The DNA for the CDR3 is TGTGCCAGCAGCCGACCGCCCGGTACAAGAGGGCAAGAGACCCAGTACTTC.

The chain joins TRBV7-8 to TRBJ1-4, with D possibly matching TRBD1 (6 bases). The CDR3 length is 16 residues. V lost 2 bases to trimming and J lost 2 bases, with 12 bases between them. Germline V gives CDR1 SGHVS, CDR2 FQNEAQ. CDR3 in DNA: TGTGCCAGCAGCTTAACCGCAGGGGAGACTAATGAAAAACTGTTTTTT. It is translated as CASSLTAGETNEKLFF.

The V call is TRBV30, the J call TRBJ1-1; D gene unclear. The CDR3 loop spans 11 amino acids. Looked up from germline, CDR1 is GTSNPN and CDR2 is SVGIG (reference sequence). V was shortened by 4 bases and J by 10 bases, with 13 bases between the two germline ends. DNA of the CDR3: TGTGCCTGGATTACGTACTTTCGAGCTTTCTTT. This gives the protein CAWITYFRAFF.

This clone was observed a few times. The chain has TRBV27 and TRBJ1-1; D unclear. The V gene's germline CDR1 is MNHEY and CDR2 SMNVEV (reference sequence). Trimming shortened V by 8 bases and J by 1 base, and 11 bases separated the two germline ends. The CDR3 totals 13 residues. In DNA form, the CDR3 reads TGTGCCAGCGGATATCGGGAGAACACTGAAGCTTTCTTT. Translating it yields CASGYRENTEAFF.

The chain links TRBV10-3 to TRBJ2-5; 7 bases map to TRBD2. The DNA matches TRBJ2-7 better at its end, which makes the J call doubtful. In germline, CDR1 is ENHRY, CDR2 SYGVKD. CDR3 length equals 14 residues. The CDR3 nucleotides are TGTGCCATCAGTGGGGGGGGAGGGCCCTACGAGCAGTACTTC. Translated, it gives CAISGGGGPYEQYF.

In DNA form, the CDR3 reads TGTGCCAGCAGCTTGGGTTCTTCGCTAGCGGGAGCCTCCTACGAGCAGTACTTC. Protein product: CASSLGSSLAGASYEQYF. The genes are TRBV5-8 and TRBJ2-7; 10 nucleotides agree with TRBD2. The CDR3 is 18 amino acids. The germline V gene encodes CDR1 SGHTS and CDR2 YDEGEE. With 0 bases clipped from V and 0 bases from J, the junction kept 9 bases outside the gene matches. Looking up the rest from reference TRBV5-8 and TRBJ2-7 gives the full variable domain: EAGVTQSPTHLIKTRGQQATLRCSPISGHTSVYWYQQALGLGLQFLLWYDEGEERNRGNFPPRFSGRQFPNYSSELNVNALELEDSALYLCASSLGSSLAGASYEQYFGPGTRLTVT.

The V call is TRBV7-2, the J call TRBJ1-5; D is unresolved. This CDR3 region has 13 residues. V dropped 4 bases and J dropped 6 bases, with 10 bases sitting between them. The germline V gene encodes CDR1 SGHTA and CDR2 FQGNSA. CDR3 nucleotide sequence: TGTGCCAGCAGCTGGGAGGTTAGTCAGCCCCAGCATTTT. Translated: CASSWEVSQPQHF.

The CDR3 DNA reads as TGCGCCAGCAGCTTCGGGGTTTGGGGGGCCAACGTCCTGACTTTC. This encodes CASSFGVWGANVLTF. The rearrangement links TRBV5-1 to TRBJ2-6, with D maybe TRBD2 (5 bases). The CDR3 contains 15 residues. The V gene's germline CDR1 is SGHRS and CDR2 YFSETQ. V lost 2 bases, J lost 4 bases, and 10 bases lay in between.

This clone was detected once. The chain uses TRBV24-1 and TRBJ2-3; 10 bases line up with TRBD2. This CDR3 is 16 amino acids long. After removal of 4 bases from V and 4 bases from J, the junction contained 7 bases not matched to a gene. Germline CDR1 reads KGHDR; CDR2 reads SFDVKD. The CDR3 loop reads CATSEVSGRASDTQYF. CDR3 DNA: TGTGCCACCAGTGAGGTCAGCGGGAGGGCTTCAGATACGCAGTATTTT.

There are a few counts of this clone. The chain links TRBV15 to TRBJ1-5, with 10 bases fitting TRBD1. The germline gives CDR1 LNHNV, CDR2 YYDKDF (reference sequence). The CDR3 is 15 amino acids. V lost 5 bases and J lost 3; bases outside the gene matches: 4. Here the CDR3 DNA reads TGTGCCACCAGCCCGACAGGGGGCAACAATCAGCCCCAGCATTTT. Its protein is CATSPTGGNNQPQHF.

This chain connects TRBV7-9 to TRBJ2-2, with D maybe TRBD1 (6 bases). The germline gives CDR1 SEHNR, CDR2 FQNEAQ (reference sequence). CDR3 length: 14 residues. V lost 1 base to trimming and J lost 4 bases, with 7 bases between them. The CDR3 is CASSLVGGTGELFF. In DNA, the CDR3 is TGTGCCAGCAGCTTAGTAGGGGGCACCGGGGAGCTGTTTTTT.

This chain links TRBV7-8 with TRBJ2-3; 12 nucleotides line up with TRBD2. The CDR3 consists of 17 residues. Germline V gene sequence: CDR1 SGHVS, CDR2 FQNEAQ. V shed 1 base and J 4 bases; nucleotides not matched to a gene: 6. For the CDR3, the DNA is TGTGCCAGCAGCTTAGGGCTAGCGGGAGGGGGCGCAGATACGCAGTATTTT. Amino acid sequence: CASSLGLAGGGADTQYF.

This clone appeared once. The genes are TRBV19 and TRBJ1-1; the D is unclear. Germline CDR1 reads LNHDA; CDR2 reads SQIVND (reference sequence). The ends were cut back, 1 base at V and 1 base at J, with 4 bases in the middle. This CDR3 contains 13 residues. CDR3 DNA sequence: TGTGCCAGTAGTATAGGGAGGAACACTGAAGCTTTCTTT. Encoded protein: CASSIGRNTEAFF. The full variable domain, rest sourced from reference TRBV19 and TRBJ1-1, is DGGITQSPKYLFRKEGQNVTLSCEQNLNHDAMYWYRQDPGQGLRLIYYSQIVNDFQKGDIAEGYSVSREKKESFPLTVTSAQKNPTAFYLCASSIGRNTEAFFGQGTRLTVV.

This clone was observed once. V and J are TRBV28 and TRBJ1-2; possible D gene TRBD1, 5 bases. This CDR3 is 12 amino acids long. V was pared by 8 bases and J by 4 bases, with 11 bases between. Germline CDR1 reads MDHEN; CDR2 reads SYDVKM. The CDR3 reads CASGRQSYGYTF. Here the CDR3 DNA reads TGTGCCAGCGGTCGACAGAGCTATGGCTACACCTTC.

This clone was seen more than once but under ten times. The gene calls are TRBV19 and TRBJ1-1; TRBD1 aligns across 7 bases. J was trimmed by 1 base and V by 5 bases; bases with no gene match: 4. Germline-derived CDR1 and CDR2 are LNHDA and SQIVND (reference sequence). CDR3 length: 14 amino acids. CDR3 protein: CASSVQGENTEAFF. For the CDR3, the DNA is TGTGCCAGTAGTGTCCAGGGGGAGAACACTGAAGCTTTCTTT.

This sequence joins TRBV6-6 and TRBJ1-2; 10 positions match TRBD1. The V gene end was trimmed by 5 bases and the J gene end by 4 bases; junction bases not matched to a gene: 1. In germline, CDR1 is MNHNY, CDR2 SVGAGI (reference sequence). The CDR3 spans 13 residues. The CDR3 here is CASSRTGGYGYTF. The CDR3 nucleotides are TGTGCCAGCAGTCGGACAGGGGGCTATGGCTACACCTTC.

The chain uses TRBV27 and TRBJ1-1, with 9 bases matching TRBD1. Germline V gene lookup returns CDR1 MNHEY and CDR2 SMNVEV (reference sequence). Trimming cost V 7 bases and J 5 bases; bases outside gene matches: 14. The CDR3 loop spans 16 amino acids. CDR3: CASIPAPGQGGTEAFF. The DNA for the CDR3 is TGTGCCAGCATCCCTGCCCCGGGACAGGGAGGGACTGAAGCTTTCTTT.

The chain combines TRBV24-1 with TRBJ1-5, with 9 bases lining up with TRBD1. The CDR3 loop spans 16 amino acids. V trimming: 9 bases; J trimming: 7 bases; junction bases outside the gene matches: 15. CDR1 and CDR2 from the germline V gene are KGHDR and SFDVKD. The CDR3 nucleotides are TGTGCCACCGGGGGGACAGGGCCCGCGGGATGGCAGCCCCAGCATTTT. This gives the protein CATGGTGPAGWQPQHF.

V and J are TRBV6-4 and TRBJ2-3; D gene uncertain. Germline CDR1 is MRHNA and CDR2 is SNTAGT. V dropped 8 bases and J dropped 7 bases, with 16 bases sitting between them. The CDR3 totals 13 residues. CDR3 loop: CASSGEIGNTQYF. The CDR3 DNA reads TGTGCCAGCTCCGGAGAAATAGGCAATACGCAGTATTTT.

The chain links TRBV29-1 to TRBJ2-3; 11 nucleotides match TRBD2. The CDR3 has 15 residues. Losses at the gene ends were 7 bases for V and 5 bases for J; bases not matched to a gene: 11. Germline CDR1 reads SQVTM; CDR2 reads ANQGSEA. CDR3 in amino acids: CSAEGSGGVGDTQYF. The CDR3 region has the DNA TGCAGCGCCGAAGGTAGCGGGGGGGTAGGAGATACGCAGTATTTT.

The chain carries TRBV5-4 and TRBJ2-3, with 8 bases aligning to TRBD2. The ends lost 2 bases at V and 3 bases at J; junction bases unmatched: 8. CDR1 is SGHNT, CDR2 YYREEE, per germline (reference sequence). This CDR3 region has 16 residues. This CDR3 reads CASSFVRGGGTDTQYF. The CDR3 DNA sequence: TGTGCCAGCAGCTTTGTCAGGGGCGGGGGGACAGATACGCAGTATTTT.

The chain uses TRBV13 and TRBJ1-1; 10 nucleotides match TRBD1. The CDR3 length is 16 residues. Germline loops: CDR1 PRHDT, CDR2 FYEKMQ (reference sequence). Unmatched junction bases numbered 5, after V lost 0 bases and J lost 4 bases. CDR3 DNA sequence: TGTGCCAGCAGCTTAGGGATGTGGACAGGGGGCACTGAAGCTTTCTTT. Translated: CASSLGMWTGGTEAFF. Drawing the rest from reference TRBV13 and TRBJ1-1, the complete variable domain is AAGVIQSPRHLIKEKRETATLKCYPIPRHDTVYWYQQGPGQDPQFLISFYEKMQSDKGSIPDRFSAQQFSDYHSELNMSSLELGDSALYFCASSLGMWTGGTEAFFGQGTRLTVV.

V gene TRBV3-1 (or the pseudogene TRBV3-2) combines with J gene TRBJ2-5, with 8 bases identical to TRBD2. V trimming: 0 bases; J trimming: 3 bases; junction bases outside the gene matches: 3. Germline V gives CDR1 LGHDT, CDR2 YNNKEL (reference sequence). The length of the CDR3 is 15 residues. CDR3 amino acids: CASSQEGTRKETQYF. In nucleotides, the CDR3 is TGTGCCAGCAGCCAAGAAGGGACTAGGAAAGAGACCCAGTACTTC.

The rearrangement joins TRBV9 to TRBJ2-2; a possible D gene is TRBD2 (6 bases). Germline assignment: CDR1 SGDLS and CDR2 YYNGEE. This CDR3 is 16 amino acids long. Trimming shortened V by 0 bases and J by 2 bases, and 11 bases separated the two germline ends. The chain's CDR3 is CASSVGLAINTGELFF. The DNA of the CDR3 is TGTGCCAGCAGCGTAGGGCTAGCGATCAACACCGGGGAGCTGTTTTTT.

The V call is TRBV4-2, the J call TRBJ2-3; 10 bases map to TRBD2. The CDR3 is 16 residues long. Germline trimming cut 2 bases from V and 1 base from J; bases unmatched to any gene: 3. CDR1 LGHNA and CDR2 YNFKEQ come from the germline V gene. The CDR3 nucleotides read TGTGCCAGCAGCCAACTAGCGGGAGAAGGCACAGATACGCAGTATTTT. As protein: CASSQLAGEGTDTQYF.

The CDR3 spells CASSLRASRQFF. Here the CDR3 DNA reads TGTGCCAGCAGCCTGCGGGCCTCCCGGCAGTTCTTC. V usage is TRBV3-1 (or the pseudogene TRBV3-2) and J usage is TRBJ2-1; TRBD2 is a possible D gene (5 bases). The CDR3 length is 12 residues. Trimming took off 4 bases at V and 12 bases at J, with 13 bases between the two ends. Germline V gives CDR1 LGHDT, CDR2 YNNKEL (reference sequence).

J is TRBJ1-5 and V is TRBV7-8; D is possibly TRBD1 (5 bases). The CDR3 consists of 13 residues. Germline loops: CDR1 SGHVS, CDR2 FQNEAQ. V lost 5 bases and J 4 bases, leaving 9 bases between the germline ends. The CDR3 nucleotides read TGTGCCAGCAGCAAGGACACGAATCAGCCCCAGCATTTT. Translating gives CASSKDTNQPQHF. Supplemented by reference TRBV7-8 and TRBJ1-5, the full variable domain reads GAGVSQSPRYKVAKRGQDVALRCDPISGHVSLFWYQQALGQGPEFLTYFQNEAQLDKSGLPSDRFFAERPEGSVSTLKIQRTQQEDSAVYLCASSKDTNQPQHFGDGTRLSIL.

The chain carries TRBV6-5 and TRBJ1-5; possible D gene TRBD1, 5 bases. Trimming took 6 bases from V and 6 from J, leaving 12 bases between them. The V gene's germline CDR1 is MNHEY and CDR2 SVGAGI. CDR3 length equals 13 residues. CDR3 in amino acids: CASRVGVAQPQHF. The DNA for the CDR3 is TGTGCCAGCAGAGTAGGGGTCGCTCAGCCCCAGCATTTT.

The rearrangement links TRBV5-1 to TRBJ1-2; 10 bases match TRBD1. The CDR3 covers 16 residues. CDR1 is SGHRS and CDR2 is YFSETQ in the germline V gene. V shed 4 bases and J 4 bases; nucleotides not matched to a gene: 10. In nucleotides, the CDR3 is TGCGCCAGCAGCGTAACCGGGACAGGGGCTATCTATGGCTACACCTTC. Encoded protein: CASSVTGTGAIYGYTF. Looking up the rest from reference TRBV5-1 and TRBJ1-2 gives the full variable domain: KAGVTQTPRYLIKTRGQQVTLSCSPISGHRSVSWYQQTPGQGLQFLFEYFSETQRNKGNFPGRFSGRQFSNSRSEMNVSTLELGDSALYLCASSVTGTGAIYGYTFGSGTRLTVV.

The V gene is TRBV28, the J gene TRBJ2-2; D might be TRBD1 (8 bases). CDR1 MDHEN and CDR2 SYDVKM come from the germline V gene. This CDR3 spans 16 amino acids. V lost 6 bases and J 5 bases, leaving 19 bases between the germline ends. The CDR3 DNA follows: TGTGCCAGCAGGGCGGGGGACAGGATTGTAACCGGGGAGCTGTTTTTT. It specifies CASRAGDRIVTGELFF.